This entry lists 25 T cell receptor beta chains sequenced from one sample in a study of OX40 agonist ivuxolimab in advanced cancers. TCRdb's copy holds only in-frame clones and misses some; the assay was immunoSEQ multiplex PCR. This sample has some 85,000 clones, with approximately 91% found just once. This sample comprised CD4+ or CD8+ T cells sorted from blood, obtained in a trial of the OX40 agonist ivuxolimab. These receptors were collected from an adult with an advanced solid tumor such as melanoma, head and neck, liver or kidney cancer.

This clone was seen only once. The V call is TRBV10-1, the J call TRBJ1-2; the D is unclear. The CDR3 runs 13 residues. Deletions cut 0 bases from V and 9 bases from J, with 11 bases between. Germline V lookup: CDR1 WNHNN, CDR2 SYGVQD (reference sequence). The CDR3 loop reads CASSESGSNSYTF. CDR3 nucleotides: TGCGCCAGCAGTGAGTCGGGGAGTAACAGCTACACCTTC.

The rearrangement joins TRBV2 to TRBJ2-7, with D perhaps being TRBD1 or TRBD2 (8 bases each). The V end was cut by 5 bases, the J end by 2 bases, with 22 bases between. CDR3 length: 17 amino acids. CDR1 and CDR2 (germline): SNHLY, FYNNEI. CDR3 coding DNA: TGTGCCAGCAGTCGCTCAGGGGGCGGGAGGATCACCTACGAGCAGTACTTC. Translating it yields CASSRSGGGRITYEQYF.

This CDR3 reads CASSPFAGATEAFF. The CDR3 nucleotides read TGTGCCAGCAGCCCTTTTGCGGGGGCCACTGAAGCTTTCTTT. The chain is built from TRBV5-5 and TRBJ1-1, with D tentatively TRBD1 (6 bases). Germline V CDR1 and CDR2: SGHKS, YYEKEE (reference sequence). V was pared by 4 bases and J by 4 bases, with 14 bases between. The CDR3 loop spans 14 amino acids.

V usage is TRBV19 and J usage is TRBJ2-2; 11 bases are a match to TRBD2. The CDR3 has 16 amino acids. After removal of 7 bases from V and 1 base from J, the junction contained 5 bases not matched to a gene. CDR1 and CDR2 from the germline V gene are LNHDA and SQIVND (reference sequence). The CDR3 coding sequence is TGTGCCAGTATACCCCTAGCGGGAGGGAACACCGGGGAGCTGTTTTTT. Protein sequence: CASIPLAGGNTGELFF.

This chain uses TRBV18 with TRBJ2-7; the D gene is possibly TRBD2 (7 bases). Germline assignment: CDR1 KGHSH and CDR2 LQKENI. V was clipped by 2 bases and J by 5 bases, with 13 bases between them. This CDR3 has 14 amino acids. CDR3 nucleotides: TGTGCCAGCTCACCATCGGGGGGCATCCACGAGCAGTACTTC. It is translated as CASSPSGGIHEQYF. The full variable domain, with the rest looked up from reference TRBV18 and TRBJ2-7, is NAGVMQNPRHLVRRRGQEARLRCSPMKGHSHVYWYRQLPEEGLKFMVYLQKENIIDESGMPKERFSAEFPKEGPSILRIQQVVRGDSAAYFCASSPSGGIHEQYFGPGTRLTVT.

J is TRBJ2-7 and V is TRBV5-1; tentatively, D is TRBD1 (5 bases). Trimming removed 4 bases from V and 2 bases from J, with 16 bases in between. The CDR3 is 15 amino acids. Germline V gene data show CDR1 as SGHRS and CDR2 as YFSETQ. CDR3 in DNA: TGCGCCAGCAGCCCCGGACAAAAAGACCCCTACGAGCAGTACTTC. It specifies CASSPGQKDPYEQYF.

The V call is TRBV5-1, the J call TRBJ1-1; unclear D gene. The CDR3 is made up of 12 amino acids. Trimming removed 0 bases from V and 11 bases from J, with 11 bases in between. Germline loops: CDR1 SGHRS, CDR2 YFSETQ. The CDR3 region is CASSLEVGDAFF. Written as DNA, the CDR3 is TGCGCCAGCAGCTTGGAGGTCGGAGACGCTTTCTTT.

The chain has TRBV5-4 and TRBJ2-6, with D possibly being TRBD1 or TRBD2 (6 bases each). The CDR3 has 18 amino acids. The germline CDR1 and CDR2 sequences are SGHNT and YYREEE (reference sequence). The V gene lost 2 bases and the J gene lost 1 base, with 16 bases spanning the gap. CDR3 region: CASSFGGGRLSGANVLTF. The CDR3 DNA is TGTGCCAGCAGCTTTGGAGGGGGGCGATTATCTGGGGCCAACGTCCTGACTTTC.

CDR3 DNA sequence: TGTGCCAGCAGCTTAGGGGGGACAGGAACTAACTATGGCTACACCTTC. Translated, it gives CASSLGGTGTNYGYTF. This rearrangement joins TRBV7-2 to TRBJ1-2; 8 positions match TRBD1. Germline trimming cut 1 base from V and 0 bases from J; bases unmatched to any gene: 4. This CDR3 region has 16 residues. Germline values: CDR1 SGHTA, CDR2 FQGNSA.

The chain uses TRBV27 and TRBJ2-3, with unresolved D. V was shortened by 3 bases and J by 1 base, with 5 bases between the two germline ends. Germline CDR1 is MNHEY and CDR2 is SMNVEV (reference sequence). This CDR3 spans 13 amino acids. CDR3 DNA sequence: TGTGCCAGCAGTTTTCGGGGCACAGATACGCAGTATTTT. As protein: CASSFRGTDTQYF.

The genes are TRBV29-1 and TRBJ1-2; D is unclear. Germline loops: CDR1 SQVTM, CDR2 ANQGSEA. Trimming took off 2 bases at V and 10 bases at J, with 11 bases between the two ends. This CDR3 has 11 residues. The DNA for the CDR3 is TGCAGCGTTGAACGGACCGCGGTCTACACCTTC. It translates to CSVERTAVYTF.

V is TRBV28 and J is TRBJ2-1; TRBD2 matches 8 bases. The CDR3 is 15 residues long. V lost 5 bases, J lost 6 bases, and 9 bases stayed unmatched. Germline CDR1 is MDHEN and CDR2 is SYDVKM. CDR3 in DNA: TGTGCCAGCAGTCCGACCGGGACTAGTTCCAATGAGCAGTTCTTC. This gives the protein CASSPTGTSSNEQFF. Full variable domain (missing parts from reference TRBV28 and TRBJ2-1): DVKVTQSSRYLVKRTGEKVFLECVQDMDHENMFWYRQDPGLGLRLIYFSYDVKMKEKGDIPEGYSVSREKKERFSLILESASTNQTSMYLCASSPTGTSSNEQFFGPGTRLTVL.

For the CDR3, the DNA is TGTGCCAGCAGTCACACAGGGAGCGGGTACAATGAGCAGTTCTTC. It translates to CASSHTGSGYNEQFF. The rearrangement links TRBV6-5 to TRBJ2-1, with D perhaps matching TRBD1 or TRBD2 (6 bases each). CDR1 MNHEY and CDR2 SVGAGI come from the germline V gene. CDR3 length: 15 residues. Trimming took 5 bases from V and 4 from J, leaving 15 bases between them.

This chain joins TRBV9 and TRBJ2-2, with 9 bases matching TRBD2. The CDR3 is made up of 16 amino acids. Germline V gives CDR1 SGDLS, CDR2 YYNGEE. V lost 7 bases and J lost 6; bases outside the gene matches: 13. CDR3 nucleotides: TGTGCCAGCCACAAGACAGCGGGAGGAATGGCCGGGGAGCTGTTTTTT. Translated, it gives CASHKTAGGMAGELFF.

V and J are TRBV5-6 and TRBJ2-5; D is ambiguous. Germline CDR1 is SGHDT and CDR2 is YYEEEE. Deletions cut 0 bases from V and 5 bases from J, with 11 bases between. The CDR3 has 14 residues. The CDR3 spells CASSLVSGEETQYF. Here the CDR3 DNA reads TGTGCCAGCAGCTTGGTTTCTGGCGAGGAGACCCAGTACTTC.

Here the CDR3 DNA reads TGCGCCAGCAGTGAGTCCCGGACAGGGGGTCGAGAGACCCAGTACTTC. Its protein is CASSESRTGGRETQYF. The gene calls are TRBV10-1 and TRBJ2-5; 10 bases fit TRBD1. V gave up 0 bases and J gave up 4 bases; unmatched junction bases: 5. Germline CDR1 and CDR2: WNHNN and SYGVQD (reference sequence). The CDR3 extends over 16 amino acids.

The V gene is TRBV7-2, the J gene TRBJ2-1; D perhaps matches TRBD2 (6 bases). The germline V gene encodes CDR1 SGHTA and CDR2 FQGNSA. V lost 5 bases and J 7 bases, leaving 9 bases between the germline ends. CDR3 length: 12 residues. Written as DNA, the CDR3 is TGTGCCAGCAGCCTTAGCGGTAATGAGCAGTTCTTC. It yields the protein CASSLSGNEQFF.

V gene TRBV10-2 combines with J gene TRBJ1-6; TRBD1 is a possible D gene (5 bases). Trimming stripped 2 bases from V and 8 bases from J, with 10 bases between. This CDR3 is built from 14 residues. The germline gives CDR1 WSHSY, CDR2 SAAADI. The DNA for the CDR3 is TGCGCCAGCAGTGAGCGGCAGGGAGATTCACCCCTCCACTTT. Amino acid sequence: CASSERQGDSPLHF.

The chain couples TRBV4-1 to TRBJ2-3; D gene uncertain. The CDR3 has 15 residues. In germline, CDR1 is MGHRA, CDR2 YSYEKL. Trimming took off 1 base at V and 5 bases at J, with 13 bases between the two ends. Written as DNA, the CDR3 is TGCGCCAGCAGCCAAGGGGTACCCCCCGGAGATACGCAGTATTTT. It yields the protein CASSQGVPPGDTQYF.

This sequence joins TRBV5-1 and TRBJ2-2; no firm D call. The V end lost 6 bases, the J end lost 5 bases, and 14 bases lay between the germline ends. The germline CDR1 and CDR2 sequences are SGHRS and YFSETQ. The CDR3 runs to 14 residues. The DNA of the CDR3 is TGCGCCAGCACGGTTGGGGAAGGGACCGGGGAGCTGTTTTTT. Translated: CASTVGEGTGELFF.

The sample holds one count of this clone. The chain is built from TRBV6-1 and TRBJ2-7; the D gene is possibly TRBD2 (6 bases). The germline V and J ends were trimmed by 5 bases and 3 bases, with 17 bases remaining between them. Germline lookup yields CDR1 MNHNS and CDR2 SASEGT. The CDR3 length is 15 residues. For the CDR3, the DNA is TGTGCCAGCAGTCCCGGGGGTGGGGGGAACTACGAGCAGTACTTC. Protein sequence: CASSPGGGGNYEQYF.

The rearrangement links TRBV7-3 to TRBJ2-1; D tentatively fits TRBD1 or TRBD2 (5 bases each). The germline CDR1 and CDR2 sequences are SGHTA and FQGTGA. The CDR3 covers 15 residues. Trimming pared 5 bases from V and 6 bases from J, leaving 17 bases between. The CDR3 is CASSPSLGGGNEQFF. In DNA, the CDR3 is TGTGCCAGCAGCCCGTCCTTGGGTGGGGGCAATGAGCAGTTCTTC.

A single count supports this clone. The J gene is TRBJ1-3, the V gene TRBV11-2, with D unresolved. CDR3 length equals 15 residues. Between the trimmed V and J ends, which lost 0 bases and 4 bases, there was a span of 10 bases. Germline assignment: CDR1 SGHAT and CDR2 FQNNGV. The CDR3 here is CASSLDLTRGNTIYF. The CDR3 region has the DNA TGTGCCAGCAGCTTAGATCTGACGCGGGGAAACACCATATATTTT.

The CDR3: CASSLRGGGEKLFF. The CDR3 DNA is TGTGCCAGCAGCTTAAGGGGTGGAGGAGAAAAACTGTTTTTT. The gene calls are TRBV5-4 and TRBJ1-4, with a tentative D call TRBD1 (5 bases). Trimming cost V 2 bases and J 8 bases, with 13 bases left between them. CDR1 SGHNT and CDR2 YYREEE come from the germline V gene (reference sequence). The CDR3 has 14 amino acids.

J is TRBJ2-2 and V is TRBV5-6; D possibly corresponds to TRBD2 (6 bases). V lost 9 bases to trimming and J lost 5 bases, with 14 bases between them. CDR1 is SGHDT and CDR2 is YYEEEE in the germline V gene. This CDR3 comprises 13 residues. The CDR3 loop reads CATSGRLTGELFF. CDR3 bases: TGTGCCACATCAGGGAGGTTGACCGGGGAGCTGTTTTTT.